Below, 10 T cell receptor beta chains from the same sample are listed, as sequenced in a study of blood T cell repertoires in COVID-19. TCRdb's table, derived via immunoSEQ multiplex PCR, lists solely in-frame clones and lacks some. Here the sample spans nearly 25,000 clones, 81% being singletons. The sequenced material came from peripheral blood. The receptors were sampled from a man between 65 and 80 years old with acute or convalescent COVID-19.

This clone was counted only a few times. The chain carries TRBV6-5 and TRBJ1-1; possible D gene TRBD1, 6 bases. Germline V gene sequence: CDR1 MNHEY, CDR2 SVGAGI. CDR3 length equals 14 residues. V lost 6 bases and J lost 6, with 17 bases in between. This CDR3 is CASRYPQGVAEAFF. DNA of the CDR3: TGTGCCAGCAGGTACCCACAGGGTGTAGCTGAAGCTTTCTTT.

The chain links TRBV11-2 to TRBJ1-3; TRBD1 matches 7 bases. The CDR3 has 16 amino acids. Germline CDR1 and CDR2: SGHAT and FQNNGV. V shed 5 bases, J shed 3 bases, and the junction held 10 bases outside the gene matches. The CDR3 DNA reads as TGTGCCAGCAGCCCGACCTTCGGGACAGATGGAAACACCATATATTTT. Translated: CASSPTFGTDGNTIYF.

This clone showed up just once. The chain recombines TRBV24-1 with TRBJ2-5, with TRBD1 matching over 7 bases. Germline assignment: CDR1 KGHDR and CDR2 SFDVKD. With 3 bases clipped from V and 5 bases from J, the junction kept 8 bases outside the gene matches. This CDR3 is built from 15 residues. The CDR3 sequence: CATSDRQGGGETQYF. The CDR3 DNA sequence: TGTGCCACCAGTGATCGACAGGGTGGCGGTGAGACCCAGTACTTC.

The V gene is TRBV19, the J gene TRBJ2-2; 9 bases align to TRBD2. V shed 1 base and J 6 bases; nucleotides not matched to a gene: 3. Germline assignment: CDR1 LNHDA and CDR2 SQIVND (reference sequence). The CDR3 has 15 amino acids. The CDR3 sequence: CASSIGGGAPGELFF. CDR3 DNA: TGTGCCAGTAGTATAGGCGGGGGGGCCCCCGGGGAGCTGTTTTTT.

V usage is TRBV5-4 and J usage is TRBJ2-2, with 9 bases fitting TRBD2. V was clipped by 3 bases and J by 1 base; unmatched bases: 1. The CDR3 length is 15 residues. Germline V lookup: CDR1 SGHNT, CDR2 YYREEE (reference sequence). This CDR3 is CASSYSGGNTGELFF. The CDR3 bases are TGTGCCAGCAGCTATAGCGGGGGGAACACCGGGGAGCTGTTTTTT.

This clone is medium-sized (0.01 to 0.1%) in the sample. This rearrangement joins TRBV2 to TRBJ2-2; 7 bases align to TRBD2. The CDR3 is made up of 15 amino acids. Trimming removed 8 bases from V and 2 bases from J; junction bases left unmatched: 8. CDR1 and CDR2 from the germline V gene are SNHLY and FYNNEI. CDR3 sequence: CASSSAGANTGELFF. The CDR3 coding sequence is TGTGCCAGCTCCTCGGCGGGAGCTAACACCGGGGAGCTGTTTTTT.

This chain connects TRBV14 to TRBJ2-3, with a tentative D call TRBD1 (5 bases). V was trimmed by 0 bases and J by 2 bases, leaving 15 bases between them. The CDR3 extends over 17 amino acids. The germline V gene encodes CDR1 SGHDN and CDR2 FVKESK. The CDR3 coding sequence is TGTGCCAGCAGCCAAGATCAGTTGGACATGTTCACAGATACGCAGTATTTT. Translation gives CASSQDQLDMFTDTQYF.

In its sample, this clone was seen once. The chain links TRBV9 to TRBJ2-2, with 13 bases identical to TRBD2. Germline lookup yields CDR1 SGDLS and CDR2 YYNGEE. The CDR3 covers 16 residues. V was pared by 0 bases and J by 6 bases, with 2 bases of the junction left unmatched. The CDR3: CASSVALAGGPGELFF. The DNA for the CDR3 is TGTGCCAGCAGCGTAGCACTAGCGGGAGGGCCCGGGGAGCTGTTTTTT.

This rearrangement joins TRBV12-3 or TRBV12-4 to TRBJ1-1; 7 bases align to TRBD1. The junction had 4 bases not matched to a gene; V was cut back by 4 bases and J by 5 bases. The CDR3 totals 13 residues. CDR3 sequence reads: CASSSYRGTEAFF. Here the CDR3 DNA reads TGTGCCAGCAGTTCCTACAGGGGAACTGAAGCTTTCTTT.

The chain joins TRBV15 to TRBJ2-2; 7 nucleotides agree with TRBD1. Unmatched junction bases numbered 8, after V lost 3 bases and J lost 7 bases. Germline V gene data show CDR1 as LNHNV and CDR2 as YYDKDF (reference sequence). This CDR3 is built from 15 residues. The CDR3 here is CATSRPRGQSGELFF. The CDR3 DNA is TGTGCCACCAGCAGGCCTAGGGGGCAGAGCGGGGAGCTGTTTTTT.